Each of the 21 T cell receptor beta chains below was sequenced from the same sample in a study of brain T cells in children with intractable seizures (dated by TCRdb to the early 2020s). Library method: the immunoSEQ multiplex PCR assay. TCRdb took this table from immuneACCESS and kept in-frame rearrangements with V and J called. Such tables lack part of the clones; where checked against another copy, unresolved V genes explain under half of the gap, and the rest is unexplained. In all, the sample holds a few hundred thousand clones, and over 90% of those were seen once. Of the sample, 5% to 7% falls within the top ten clones. The meaning of the sample's time point label: blood from clinic visit 5 months post-surgery; TSC patient then seizure free. The specimen comprised peripheral blood, sampled roughly 5 months after surgery. Source of these receptors: a boy under two years old with tuberous sclerosis and intractable seizures.

On this clone itself: Other DNA sequences in this sample translate to the same CDR3. The chain links TRBV5-6 to TRBJ2-7; a weak D match, TRBD2 (6 bases). The ends were cut back, 5 bases at V and 2 bases at J, with 14 bases in the middle. This CDR3 region has 14 residues. The V gene's germline CDR1 is SGHDT and CDR2 YYEEEE. The CDR3, as DNA: TGTGCCAGCAGTCCGTCGGGACTCCCCTACGAGCAGTACTTC. Translated: CASSPSGLPYEQYF.

This rearrangement joins TRBV5-4 to TRBJ2-7; D not resolved. Germline V gene sequence: CDR1 SGHNT, CDR2 YYREEE (reference sequence). The CDR3 length is 13 residues. Deletions cut 1 base from V and 0 bases from J, with 5 bases between. The CDR3: CASSLYSSYEQYF. For the CDR3, the DNA is TGTGCCAGCAGCTTGTACAGCTCCTACGAGCAGTACTTC.

The chain joins TRBV18 to TRBJ1-2, with 7 bases that match TRBD1. CDR3 length: 13 residues. Germline V gene lookup returns CDR1 KGHSH and CDR2 LQKENI. With V trimmed by 2 bases and J by 8 bases, 5 bases remained unmatched. Here the CDR3 DNA reads TGTGCCAGCTCACCAGAGACAGGGTCGGGCTACACCTTC. Its protein is CASSPETGSGYTF.

This rearrangement joins TRBV6-5 to TRBJ2-7, with TRBD2 matching over 8 bases. Germline V CDR1 and CDR2: MNHEY, SVGAGI. V lost 8 bases and J lost 3; bases outside the gene matches: 12. This CDR3 has 15 residues. The CDR3 sequence is CASREAGSGVYEQYF. The CDR3 DNA sequence: TGTGCCAGCCGCGAGGCAGGTAGCGGGGTCTACGAGCAGTACTTC.

V usage is TRBV21-1 and J usage is TRBJ1-2. TRBV21-1 is assigned pseudogene status. This CDR3 region has 17 residues. CDR3 in DNA: TGTGCCAGCAGCAAAGAAGGACTCGGCAGGGGAGGGAATGGCTACACCTTC. It translates to CASSKEGLGRGGNGYTF.

The chain employs TRBV9 and TRBJ2-3, with TRBD1 matching over 8 bases. Germline V gives CDR1 SGDLS, CDR2 YYNGEE. V was clipped by 3 bases and J by 4 bases; unmatched bases: 7. The CDR3 totals 15 residues. CDR3 region: CASSEQDREADTQYF. CDR3 in DNA: TGTGCCAGCAGCGAACAGGACAGGGAGGCAGATACGCAGTATTTT. The full variable domain, with the rest looked up from reference TRBV9 and TRBJ2-3, is DSGVTQTPKHLITATGQRVTLRCSPRSGDLSVYWYQQSLDQGLQFLIQYYNGEERAKGNILERFSAQQFPDLHSELNLSSLELGDSALYFCASSEQDREADTQYFGPGTRLTVL.

The V and J genes are TRBV7-8 and TRBJ1-1; the D is unclear. Germline values: CDR1 SGHVS, CDR2 FQNEAQ. Trimming took 6 bases from V and 11 from J, leaving 16 bases between them. This CDR3 region has 12 residues. The CDR3 DNA reads as TGTGCCAGCAGTTCCGAGGGCACAACGGCTTTCTTT. As protein: CASSSEGTTAFF.

Remarks on this clone: Mismatch with germline at one junction end may stem from a read error. J is TRBJ2-1 and V is TRBV7-6, with TRBD2 matching over 8 bases. The CDR3 has 16 amino acids. Germline V gene sequence: CDR1 SGHVS, CDR2 FNYEAQ. The CDR3: CASSVARGGLNNEQFF. The CDR3 DNA sequence: TGTGCCAGCAGCGTAGCACGGGGGGGCCTAAACAATGAGCAGTTCTTC.

The gene calls are TRBV6-5 and TRBJ1-6, with unresolved D. V was trimmed by 2 bases and J by 7 bases, leaving 12 bases between them. CDR3 size: 15 residues. CDR1 and CDR2 (germline): MNHEY, SVGAGI. CDR3 in amino acids: CASSYGSWQNSPLHF. DNA for the CDR3: TGTGCCAGCAGTTACGGTTCGTGGCAGAATTCACCCCTCCACTTT.

This clone was counted a few times. One end of the junction is discordant with germline, which a read error may explain. The chain employs TRBV19 and TRBJ1-5; 8 bases are shared with TRBD1. The CDR3 loop spans 14 amino acids. Germline V gene sequence: CDR1 LNHDA, CDR2 SQIVND (reference sequence). The CDR3 sequence: CASSEGQENRPQHF. CDR3 nucleotides: TGTGCCAGTAGTGAGGGACAGGAAAATCGGCCCCAGCATTTT. The full variable domain, rest sourced from reference TRBV19 and TRBJ1-5, is DGGITQSPKYLFRKEGQNVTLSCEQNLNHDAMYWYRQDPGQGLRLIYYSQIVNDFQKGDIAEGYSVSREKKESFPLTVTSAQKNPTAFYLCASSEGQENRPQHFGDGTRLSIL.

This chain joins TRBV29-1 and TRBJ2-7; D is possibly TRBD1 (6 bases). The CDR3 sequence is 12 residues long. Trimming took 6 bases from V and 2 from J, leaving 11 bases between them. Germline CDR1 SQVTM, CDR2 ANQGSEA. This CDR3 is CSVSGTTYEQYF. The CDR3 nucleotides read TGCAGCGTCTCCGGGACAACCTACGAGCAGTACTTC.

As DNA, the CDR3 is TGTGCCAGCAGTTACTCGACGGCTAGCGGGGTTGAAGAGCAGTACTTC. Translation: CASSYSTASGVEEQYF. The chain uses TRBV6-5 and TRBJ2-7; 9 bases map to TRBD2. The CDR3 length is 16 residues. Germline assignment: CDR1 MNHEY and CDR2 SVGAGI. Trimming cost V 0 bases and J 7 bases; bases outside gene matches: 10.

The chain joins TRBV7-9 to TRBJ2-1; 11 bases agree with TRBD1. CDR1 is SEHNR and CDR2 is FQNEAQ in the germline V gene (reference sequence). The length of the CDR3 is 15 residues. With 2 bases clipped from V and 9 bases from J, the junction kept 6 bases outside the gene matches. The CDR3 DNA reads as TGTGCCAGCAGCTTACGAGGGGACAGGGGGTTTGAGCAGTTCTTC. Encoded protein: CASSLRGDRGFEQFF. Using reference TRBV7-9 and TRBJ2-1 for the parts outside the CDR3, the full variable domain is DTGVSQNPRHKITKRGQNVTFRCDPISEHNRLYWYRQTLGQGPEFLTYFQNEAQLEKSRLLSDRFSAERPKGSFSTLEIQRTEQGDSAMYLCASSLRGDRGFEQFFGPGTRLTVL.

DNA for the CDR3: TGTGCCAGCAGGGACAGGGCGGGCTACGAGCAGTACTTC. Translation gives CASRDRAGYEQYF. The chain recombines TRBV11-3 with TRBJ2-7; 8 nucleotides line up with TRBD1. V shed 6 bases and J 3 bases; nucleotides not matched to a gene: 4. The germline V gene has CDR1 SGHNT and CDR2 YENEEA. This CDR3 is 13 amino acids long.

This chain connects TRBV28 to TRBJ1-1; 9 bases are a match to TRBD1. CDR3 length equals 16 residues. Germline assignment: CDR1 MDHEN and CDR2 SYDVKM. After removal of 2 bases from V and 1 base from J, the junction contained 5 bases not matched to a gene. The CDR3 spells CASSLVGQGTNTEAFF. Written as DNA, the CDR3 is TGTGCCAGCAGTTTAGTGGGACAGGGTACGAACACTGAAGCTTTCTTT. The full variable domain, completed using reference TRBV28 and TRBJ1-1, is DVKVTQSSRYLVKRTGEKVFLECVQDMDHENMFWYRQDPGLGLRLIYFSYDVKMKEKGDIPEGYSVSREKKERFSLILESASTNQTSMYLCASSLVGQGTNTEAFFGQGTRLTVV.

This clone was seen a single time. The V and J genes are TRBV7-9 and TRBJ1-3; a possible D gene is TRBD1 (6 bases). Trimming pared 4 bases from V and 0 bases from J, leaving 16 bases between. From germline, CDR1 is SEHNR and CDR2 FQNEAQ (reference sequence). The CDR3 sequence is 17 residues long. The CDR3: CASSSRPGQHSGNTIYF. In DNA form, the CDR3 reads TGTGCCAGCAGCTCTCGACCGGGACAACACTCTGGAAACACCATATATTTT. The variable domain in full, completed from reference TRBV7-9 and TRBJ1-3, reads DTGVSQNPRHKITKRGQNVTFRCDPISEHNRLYWYRQTLGQGPEFLTYFQNEAQLEKSRLLSDRFSAERPKGSFSTLEIQRTEQGDSAMYLCASSSRPGQHSGNTIYFGEGSWLTVV.

CDR3 DNA sequence: TGTGCCAGCAGTTTTTTGACCAACAGAGGCCCCCCGTGGAGGGAGCTGTTTTTT. This encodes CASSFLTNRGPPWRELFF. This rearrangement joins TRBV28 to TRBJ2-2; D unclear. Trimming shortened V by 3 bases and J by 9 bases, and 26 bases separated the two germline ends. Germline V gene data show CDR1 as MDHEN and CDR2 as SYDVKM. This CDR3 comprises 18 residues. Full variable domain (remainder filled in from reference TRBV28 and TRBJ2-2): DVKVTQSSRYLVKRTGEKVFLECVQDMDHENMFWYRQDPGLGLRLIYFSYDVKMKEKGDIPEGYSVSREKKERFSLILESASTNQTSMYLCASSFLTNRGPPWRELFFGEGSRLTVL.

This sequence joins TRBV6-2 or TRBV6-3 and TRBJ1-2; possible D gene TRBD1, 5 bases. Trimming left V 2 bases short and J 8 bases short, with 12 bases between. Germline CDR1 MNHEY, CDR2 SVGEGT. The CDR3 covers 13 residues. DNA for the CDR3: TGTGCCAGCAGTTACGGGCAGGGTTGGGGCTACACCTTC. This codes for CASSYGQGWGYTF.

The chain is built from TRBV3-1 (or the pseudogene TRBV3-2) and TRBJ2-1, with 9 bases fitting TRBD2. J lost 5 bases, V lost 0 bases, and 5 bases had no gene match. From germline, CDR1 is LGHDT and CDR2 YNNKEL (reference sequence). This CDR3 comprises 16 residues. The CDR3 reads CASSQDFSGGHNEQFF. The CDR3 DNA is TGTGCCAGCAGCCAAGATTTTAGCGGGGGCCACAATGAGCAGTTCTTC.

The rearrangement links TRBV11-3 to TRBJ2-5; possibly TRBD1 for D (6 bases). Deletions cut 5 bases from V and 2 bases from J, with 15 bases between. CDR3 size: 15 residues. Germline values: CDR1 SGHNT, CDR2 YENEEA. CDR3 region: CASSQGLTVQETQYF. The CDR3 DNA is TGTGCCAGCAGCCAGGGGCTGACGGTTCAAGAGACCCAGTACTTC.

This rearrangement joins TRBV2 to TRBJ2-3; no clear D. In germline, CDR1 is SNHLY, CDR2 FYNNEI. This CDR3 is 15 amino acids long. V was trimmed by 1 base and J by 5 bases, leaving 13 bases between them. In DNA, the CDR3 is TGTGCCAGCAGTGAAGGTTGGCCGTCCGGAGATACGCAGTATTTT. It is translated as CASSEGWPSGDTQYF.